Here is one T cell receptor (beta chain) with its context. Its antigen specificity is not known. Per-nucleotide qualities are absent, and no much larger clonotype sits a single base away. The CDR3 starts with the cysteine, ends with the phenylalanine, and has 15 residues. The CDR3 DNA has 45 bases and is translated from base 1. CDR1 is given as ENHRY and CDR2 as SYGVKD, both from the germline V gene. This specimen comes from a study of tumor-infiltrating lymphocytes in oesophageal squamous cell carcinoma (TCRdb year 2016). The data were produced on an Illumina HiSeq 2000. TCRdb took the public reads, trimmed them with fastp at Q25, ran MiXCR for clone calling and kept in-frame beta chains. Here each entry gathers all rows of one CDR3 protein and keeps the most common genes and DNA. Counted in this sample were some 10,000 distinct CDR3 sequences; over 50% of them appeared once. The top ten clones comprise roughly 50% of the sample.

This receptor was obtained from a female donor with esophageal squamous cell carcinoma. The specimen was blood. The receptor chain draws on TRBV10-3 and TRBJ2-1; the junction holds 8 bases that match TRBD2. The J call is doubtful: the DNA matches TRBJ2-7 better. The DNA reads TGTGCCATCAGCGACTCTTTAGCGGGAACCTACGAGCAGTACTTC. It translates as CAISDSLAGTYEQYF.